These 27 T cell receptor beta chains share one sample of origin, sequenced in a study of T cells in Graves' hyperthyroidism and ophthalmopathy. Amplification of TCR beta CDR3 regions used RNA as the template. Using the HTBI primer set, a first-round RT-PCR was run on the TCR CDR3. One entry per CDR3 protein, called by TCRdb with MiXCR from the multiplex PCR reads. The sample yields about 500,000 distinct CDR3 sequences, about 15% seen once. Sequenced input: blood. The receptors were sampled from a woman aged 18-35 years with Graves' ophthalmopathy.

This chain's CDR3 is CSAARDRAYEQYF. CDR3 DNA: TGCAGTGCTGCCCGGGACAGAGCTTACGAGCAGTACTTC. The V and J genes are TRBV20-1 and TRBJ2-7; 7 nucleotides align to TRBD1. CDR3 size: 13 residues. CDR1 is DFQATT and CDR2 is SNEGSKA in the germline V gene (reference sequence). Trimming removed 5 bases from V and 4 bases from J; junction bases left unmatched: 8.

This clonotype was observed a handful of times. This chain joins TRBV3-1 and TRBJ1-2, with D possibly matching TRBD1 (5 bases). Trimming took off 0 bases at V and 4 bases at J, with 12 bases between the two ends. The CDR3 spans 15 residues. Germline assignment: CDR1 LGHDT and CDR2 YNNKEL (reference sequence). The CDR3 here is CASSQDPQGGYGYTF. CDR3 DNA: TGTGCCAGCAGCCAAGATCCCCAGGGCGGCTATGGCTACACCTTC. The variable domain in full, with the rest retrieved from reference TRBV3-1 and TRBJ1-2, is DTAVSQTPKYLVTQMGNDKSIKCEQNLGHDTMYWYKQDSKKFLKIMFSYNNKELIINETVPNRFSPKSPDKAHLNLHINSLELGDSAVYFCASSQDPQGGYGYTFGSGTRLTVV.

This clonotype has a count of ten or more. The chain has TRBV7-3 and TRBJ2-5, with 14 bases lining up with TRBD2. CDR1 is SGHTA and CDR2 is FQGTGA in the germline V gene. This CDR3 contains 16 residues. V shed 5 bases, J shed 7 bases, and the junction held 9 bases outside the gene matches. The CDR3 DNA reads as TGTGCCAGCAGCCCGGGACTAGCGGGAGTCAGCGGGACCCAGTACTTC. This gives the protein CASSPGLAGVSGTQYF.

Many counts were recorded for this clonotype. The chain joins TRBV6-5 to TRBJ2-5, with TRBD2 identical over 12 bases. This CDR3 contains 16 residues. J gave up 5 bases and V 2 bases, and 6 bases lay outside the gene matches. CDR1 MNHEY and CDR2 SVGAGI come from the germline V gene. The CDR3, as DNA: TGTGCCAGCAGTTACACCTCTAGCGGGAGGGGGGAGACCCAGTACTTC. This translates into CASSYTSSGRGETQYF.

The table lists this clonotype with many counts. V is TRBV6-1 and J is TRBJ1-5; perhaps TRBD1 as D (6 bases). Germline assignment: CDR1 MNHNS and CDR2 SASEGT. The CDR3 is made up of 16 amino acids. The germline V and J ends were trimmed by 1 base and 11 bases, with 21 bases remaining between them. CDR3 in DNA: TGTGCCAGCAGTGAAGAGACAGGTTCAGGAAATTTGGCCCAGCATTTT. Protein sequence: CASSEETGSGNLAQHF.

This clonotype was seen at least ten times. The rearrangement links TRBV20-1 to TRBJ2-6; D possibly matches TRBD1 or TRBD2 (5 bases each). This CDR3 contains 14 residues. CDR1 and CDR2 from the germline V gene are DFQATT and SNEGSKA (reference sequence). Trimming removed 4 bases from V and 3 bases from J, with 10 bases in between. DNA of the CDR3: TGCAGTGCTACTGAGGGGTTTGGGGCCAACGTCCTGACTTTC. Translated: CSATEGFGANVLTF.

This chain joins TRBV29-1 and TRBJ1-1, with D possibly matching TRBD1 (5 bases). The germline CDR1 and CDR2 sequences are SQVTM and ANQGSEA. The CDR3 sequence is 12 residues long. Trimming removed 3 bases at V and 7 bases at J, with 12 bases between. The CDR3 sequence is CSVEGQSIEAFF. CDR3 coding DNA: TGCAGCGTTGAGGGGCAGAGTATTGAAGCTTTCTTT.

This clonotype appeared many times. This rearrangement joins TRBV27 to TRBJ1-2, with D tentatively TRBD1 (6 bases). In germline, CDR1 is MNHEY, CDR2 SMNVEV (reference sequence). This CDR3 contains 15 residues. With 9 bases removed from V and 4 bases from J, the gap between germline ends came to 21 bases. For the CDR3, the DNA is TGTGCCAGTCGGGGGGGGGGCGCAGCTAGCTATGGCTACACCTTC. Translated, it gives CASRGGGAASYGYTF.

The V call is TRBV7-9, the J call TRBJ2-7; 9 bases are shared with TRBD2. J lost 3 bases, V lost 4 bases, and 7 bases had no gene match. Germline CDR1 and CDR2: SEHNR and FQNEAQ (reference sequence). The CDR3 contains 15 residues. CDR3 sequence (DNA): TGTGCCAGCAGCTCCCTGGGCGGGAGGGACTACGAGCAGTACTTC. Its translation is CASSSLGGRDYEQYF.

The sample holds many counts of this clonotype. The chain joins TRBV20-1 to TRBJ2-7; tentative D call: TRBD1 (6 bases). Germline V lookup: CDR1 DFQATT, CDR2 SNEGSKA (reference sequence). The germline V and J ends were trimmed by 3 bases and 2 bases, with 14 bases remaining between them. This CDR3 comprises 14 residues. The chain's CDR3 is CSARRGQGPYEQYF. DNA of the CDR3: TGCAGTGCTAGGCGTGGGCAGGGGCCCTACGAGCAGTACTTC.

J is TRBJ1-6 and V is TRBV3-1; D is uncertain. Germline V gives CDR1 LGHDT, CDR2 YNNKEL (reference sequence). V was pared by 1 base and J by 10 bases, with 8 bases between. CDR3 length: 13 amino acids. The CDR3 loop is CASSQGGESPLHF. Here the CDR3 DNA reads TGTGCCAGCAGCCAAGGGGGTGAGTCACCCCTCCACTTT.

This clonotype has a count of ten or more. The chain couples TRBV6-1 to TRBJ2-1; 9 positions match TRBD1. Germline V gene data show CDR1 as MNHNS and CDR2 as SASEGT. Germline trimming cut 7 bases from V and 7 bases from J; bases unmatched to any gene: 11. The CDR3 runs 15 residues. CDR3 residues: CASTRPGQGANEQFF. DNA for the CDR3: TGTGCCAGCACTAGACCGGGACAGGGAGCAAATGAGCAGTTCTTC.

This clonotype was recorded at least ten times. V is TRBV11-2 and J is TRBJ2-3; no definite D call. The CDR3 is made up of 13 amino acids. V was pared by 5 bases and J by 5 bases, with 11 bases between. Germline loops: CDR1 SGHAT, CDR2 FQNNGV. The CDR3 is CASSPRSGDTQYF. CDR3 coding DNA: TGTGCCAGCAGCCCACGTTCGGGAGATACGCAGTATTTT. The entire variable domain, with the rest obtained from reference TRBV11-2 and TRBJ2-3, is as follows: EAGVAQSPRYKIIEKRQSVAFWCNPISGHATLYWYQQILGQGPKLLIQFQNNGVVDDSQLPKDRFSAERLKGVDSTLKIQPAKLEDSAVYLCASSPRSGDTQYFGPGTRLTVL.

This clonotype was found a few times. This chain links TRBV7-2 with TRBJ2-5, with 7 bases fitting TRBD1. Germline lookup yields CDR1 SGHTA and CDR2 FQGNSA. This CDR3 has 16 residues. J gave up 6 bases and V 4 bases, and 14 bases lay outside the gene matches. The CDR3 DNA follows: TGTGCCAGCAGCTCTCTCGCGAGGGGGCTAGCACAGACCCAGTACTTC. It encodes CASSSLARGLAQTQYF. The variable domain in full, completed from reference TRBV7-2 and TRBJ2-5, reads GAGVSQSPSNKVTEKGKDVELRCDPISGHTALYWYRQSLGQGLEFLIYFQGNSAPDKSGLPSDRFSAERTGGSVSTLTIQRTQQEDSAVYLCASSSLARGLAQTQYFGPGTRLLVL.

This clonotype has at least ten counts. The chain has TRBV12-3 or TRBV12-4 and TRBJ1-1; D not certain. The CDR3 is 16 amino acids. The V gene lost 6 bases and the J gene lost 2 bases, with 19 bases spanning the gap. CDR3 coding DNA: TGTGCCAGCAGCCACTGGGTGGGCGTCAGAAACACTGAAGCTTTCTTT. The encoded protein is CASSHWVGVRNTEAFF.

This clonotype was detected a few times. V gene TRBV19 combines with J gene TRBJ2-1; D not certain. There are 18 residues in the CDR3. V dropped 2 bases and J dropped 0 bases, with 17 bases sitting between them. Germline CDR1 reads LNHDA; CDR2 reads SQIVND (reference sequence). In DNA, the CDR3 is TGTGCCAGTAGTATACTGTCGGAGTGGCCGGACTCCTACAATGAGCAGTTCTTC. This translates into CASSILSEWPDSYNEQFF.

This clonotype was observed many times. This chain joins TRBV2 and TRBJ1-5; the D gene is possibly TRBD1 (6 bases). Germline values: CDR1 SNHLY, CDR2 FYNNEI. V dropped 7 bases and J dropped 4 bases, with 11 bases sitting between them. This CDR3 spans 13 amino acids. The CDR3 spells CASIRGENQPQHF. The CDR3 DNA follows: TGTGCCAGCATCAGGGGTGAAAATCAGCCCCAGCATTTT.

This clonotype showed up many times. The chain is built from TRBV28 and TRBJ2-1; D is ambiguous. The CDR3 totals 15 residues. V was pared by 3 bases and J by 4 bases, with 13 bases between. The germline gives CDR1 MDHEN, CDR2 SYDVKM. The CDR3 sequence is CASSFPPPRYNEQFF. The DNA of the CDR3 is TGTGCCAGCAGTTTTCCCCCTCCTCGTTACAATGAGCAGTTCTTC.

There are many counts of this clonotype. The CDR3 is CASSGVAGGDDTQYF. In nucleotides, the CDR3 is TGTGCCAGCAGTGGCGTAGCGGGCGGGGACGATACGCAGTATTTT. The chain carries TRBV6-1 and TRBJ2-3; 7 nucleotides match TRBD2. The germline gives CDR1 MNHNS, CDR2 SASEGT. Trimming at V came to 4 bases and at J to 6 bases, leaving 10 bases not matched to a gene. The CDR3 spans 15 residues.

The V and J genes are TRBV14 and TRBJ2-7; D gene unclear. Germline CDR1 and CDR2: SGHDN and FVKESK. This CDR3 region has 14 residues. Trimming took off 1 base at V and 6 bases at J, with 13 bases between the two ends. The CDR3 nucleotides read TGTGCCAGCAGCCAAGCTGGAAGGCCCCGCGAGCAGTACTTC. This codes for CASSQAGRPREQYF.

The chain's CDR3 is CASSSTGTDYGYTF. Here the CDR3 DNA reads TGTGCCAGCAGTTCCACCGGGACAGACTATGGCTACACCTTC. The rearrangement links TRBV6-2 or TRBV6-3 to TRBJ1-2, with 7 nucleotides matching TRBD1. This CDR3 has 14 residues. Per the germline V gene, CDR1 is MNHEY and CDR2 is SVGEGT. V shed 4 bases and J 3 bases; nucleotides not matched to a gene: 5.

This clonotype was recorded a few times. The genes are TRBV7-9 and TRBJ1-1; D uncertain. The CDR3 consists of 13 residues. The germline V gene has CDR1 SEHNR and CDR2 FQNEAQ (reference sequence). V was clipped by 0 bases and J by 7 bases, with 9 bases between them. CDR3 sequence: CASSLALEGEAFF. In DNA form, the CDR3 reads TGTGCCAGCAGCTTAGCGTTAGAGGGTGAAGCTTTCTTT.

This clonotype was observed at least ten times. This chain links TRBV30 with TRBJ2-1; 12 bases map to TRBD2. Germline V lookup: CDR1 GTSNPN, CDR2 SVGIG (reference sequence). The V segment lost 1 base and the J segment 4 bases; nucleotides outside the gene matches: 2. The CDR3 is made up of 15 amino acids. CDR3 DNA: TGTGCCTGGAGTGAACTAGCGGGAGGTTACAATGAGCAGTTCTTC. It codes for CAWSELAGGYNEQFF.

The rearrangement links TRBV7-9 to TRBJ1-3; D unresolved. Deletions cut 1 base from V and 0 bases from J, with 10 bases between. Germline V CDR1 and CDR2: SEHNR, FQNEAQ (reference sequence). There are 16 residues in the CDR3. The CDR3 sequence is CASSLVWGASGNTIYF. The CDR3 nucleotides are TGTGCCAGCAGCTTAGTGTGGGGTGCCTCTGGAAACACCATATATTTT.

Turning to this clonotype: One base away lies a much larger clone, so this may be a sequencing read error. This chain uses TRBV11-2 with TRBJ2-1, with D maybe TRBD2 (5 bases). Germline V gene lookup returns CDR1 SGHAT and CDR2 FQNNGV. The CDR3 consists of 15 residues. CDR3 amino acids: CANSLEARGVYEQFF. The CDR3 DNA reads TGTGCCAACAGCTTAGAAGCCCGGGGAGTTTATGAGCAGTTCTTC. Supplemented by reference TRBV11-2 and TRBJ2-1, the full variable domain reads EAGVAQSPRYKIIEKRQSVAFWCNPISGHATLYWYQQILGQGPKLLIQFQNNGVVDDSQLPKDRFSAERLKGVDSTLKIQPAKLEDSAVYLCANSLEARGVYEQFFGPGTRLTVL.

In this sample, this clonotype turned up many times. The chain is built from TRBV2 and TRBJ2-3; D unresolved. Germline V lookup: CDR1 SNHLY, CDR2 FYNNEI. Trimming took 5 bases from V and 4 from J, leaving 7 bases between them. The CDR3 has 12 residues. CDR3 DNA: TGTGCCAGCAGTTTATTCCCAGATACGCAGTATTTT. Translated: CASSLFPDTQYF.

This clonotype has more than one count but fewer than ten. J is TRBJ1-6 and V is TRBV20-1; 8 bases match TRBD1. Germline-derived CDR1 and CDR2 are DFQATT and SNEGSKA (reference sequence). The CDR3 is 14 residues long. Germline trimming cut 0 bases from V and 9 bases from J; bases unmatched to any gene: 4. DNA of the CDR3: TGCAGTGCTAGAGAGCGGACAGGGATTTCACCCCTCCACTTT. Encoded protein: CSARERTGISPLHF.